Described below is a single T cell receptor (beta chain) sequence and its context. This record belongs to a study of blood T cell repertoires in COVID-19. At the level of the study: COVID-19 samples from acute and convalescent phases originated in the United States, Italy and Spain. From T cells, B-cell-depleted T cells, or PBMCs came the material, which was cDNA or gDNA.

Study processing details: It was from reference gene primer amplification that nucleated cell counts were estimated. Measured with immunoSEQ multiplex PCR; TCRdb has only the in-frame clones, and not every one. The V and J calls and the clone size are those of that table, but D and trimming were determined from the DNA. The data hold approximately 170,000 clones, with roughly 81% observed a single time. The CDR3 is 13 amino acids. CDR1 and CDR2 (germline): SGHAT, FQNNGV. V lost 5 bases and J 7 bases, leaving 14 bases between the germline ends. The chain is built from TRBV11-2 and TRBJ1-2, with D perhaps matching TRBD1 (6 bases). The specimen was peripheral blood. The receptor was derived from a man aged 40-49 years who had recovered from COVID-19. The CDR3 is CASSLPTGFGYTF. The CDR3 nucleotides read TGTGCCAGCAGCCTACCCACAGGGTTTGGCTACACCTTC.